This T cell receptor beta chain was sequenced during a study of T cell repertoires in cytomegalovirus infection. Study information: Well-studied HLA-B-restricted CMV epitopes were used in the study alongside recently identified HLA-C-restricted ones. TCR beta signatures that were public indicated CMV infection and matching HLA type. Study-wide results and caveats: CMV-specific TCR beta clonotypes restricted by HLA-C were the ones dominating the ex vivo response. Carriers of CMV and the relevant HLA type were discriminated by public TCR beta frequency.

This clonotype came up a few times. Antigen: not known. This CDR3 region has 16 residues. Germline V lookup: CDR1 MNHEY, CDR2 SMNVEV (reference sequence). The V and J ends lost 0 bases and 0 bases respectively, with 10 bases between them. TCRdb called the reads again in MiXCR, with one record for every CDR3 protein. Among about 890,000 distinct CDR3 sequences listed, 31% were seen once. The V and J genes are TRBV27 and TRBJ2-3, with TRBD2 as a possible D gene (5 bases). This receptor was obtained from a human donor in good health (CMV status not recorded). Some clones in this sample may be carry-over from other donors' samples. The specimen comprised cultured CD8+ T cells from PBMCs, sampled from culture after CMV antigen stimulation. CDR3 amino acids: CASSLSPTGSTDTQYF. CDR3 nucleotides: TGTGCCAGCAGTTTATCCCCCACGGGGAGCACAGATACGCAGTATTTT.